A single sample gave rise to the 13 T cell receptor beta chains below, sequenced in a study of CD8 T cells in ankylosing spondylitis. One entry per CDR3 protein results from TCRdb running MiXCR on the 5' RACE reads. The sample consists of 200,000 to 300,000 distinct CDR3 sequences, roughly a tenth of them appearing once. Sequences were obtained from blood, either unsorted or a sorted T cell fraction (not recorded which). These receptors came from a male donor with ankylosing spondylitis or in good health (not recorded which).

This clonotype was observed a few times. J is TRBJ2-3 and V is TRBV27, with D perhaps given as TRBD1 or TRBD2 (5 bases each). Germline CDR1 is MNHEY and CDR2 is SMNVEV (reference sequence). V was clipped by 5 bases and J by 0 bases, with 15 bases between them. There are 16 residues in the CDR3. The CDR3 DNA reads TGTGCCAGCAGTCCGATAGAGGGGTTGAGCACAGATACGCAGTATTTT. It specifies CASSPIEGLSTDTQYF.

At least ten counts were recorded for this clonotype. This chain connects TRBV20-1 to TRBJ2-1; 8 bases line up with TRBD2. Germline-derived CDR1 and CDR2 are DFQATT and SNEGSKA (reference sequence). The ends lost 6 bases at V and 10 bases at J; junction bases unmatched: 20. The CDR3 runs 16 residues. The CDR3 coding sequence is TGCAGTGCCCTCACCAATAACGGGAGGGCTTTATCCGAGCAGTTCTTC. This translates into CSALTNNGRALSEQFF.

This clonotype was observed a handful of times. J is TRBJ1-1 and V is TRBV9; D not certain. CDR3 size: 14 residues. Germline V CDR1 and CDR2: SGDLS, YYNGEE. The V gene lost 0 bases and the J gene lost 0 bases, with 6 bases spanning the gap. The CDR3 nucleotides read TGTGCCAGCAGCGTAGAAGTCATGAACACTGAAGCTTTCTTT. Translated: CASSVEVMNTEAFF.

This clonotype was seen at least ten times. The V call is TRBV30, the J call TRBJ2-5, with 10 bases aligning to TRBD1. The V and J ends lost 7 bases and 4 bases, in that order; junction bases with no gene match: 6. Germline loops: CDR1 GTSNPN, CDR2 SVGIG (reference sequence). The CDR3 extends over 13 amino acids. This CDR3 is CASDRGRRETQYF. Here the CDR3 DNA reads TGTGCCTCGGACAGGGGGAGGCGAGAGACCCAGTACTTC. Full variable domain (remainder filled in from reference TRBV30 and TRBJ2-5): SQTIHQWPATLVQPVGSPLSLECTVEGTSNPNLYWYRQAAGRGLQLLFYSVGIGQISSEVPQNLSASRPQDRQFILSSKKLLLSDSGFYLCASDRGRRETQYFGPGTRLLVL.

Ten or more counts support this clonotype. The chain uses TRBV2 and TRBJ2-5, with D hard to call. The CDR3 spans 12 residues. Germline V gene sequence: CDR1 SNHLY, CDR2 FYNNEI. Trimming shortened V by 5 bases and J by 5 bases, and 9 bases separated the two germline ends. The CDR3 region has the DNA TGTGCCAGCAGTCCCTCGCTGGAGACCCAGTACTTC. This encodes CASSPSLETQYF.

At least ten counts were recorded for this clonotype. CDR3 loop: CASSHRTSGGDTQYF. The CDR3 DNA reads as TGCGCCAGCAGCCATCGGACTAGCGGGGGCGATACGCAGTATTTT. This chain connects TRBV5-1 to TRBJ2-3; TRBD2 aligns across 13 bases. With V trimmed by 4 bases and J by 6 bases, 5 bases remained unmatched. The germline gives CDR1 SGHRS, CDR2 YFSETQ. The CDR3 loop spans 15 amino acids.

This clonotype was seen many times. V and J are TRBV5-1 and TRBJ2-5; tentative D call: TRBD2 (5 bases). With 4 bases removed from V and 4 bases from J, the gap between germline ends came to 11 bases. This CDR3 is 13 amino acids long. The germline V gene has CDR1 SGHRS and CDR2 YFSETQ. The CDR3 DNA is TGCGCCAGCAGCCCACGGGAAGGAGAGACCCAGTACTTC. It encodes CASSPREGETQYF.

The rearrangement links TRBV4-2 to TRBJ1-2; D is perhaps TRBD1 (5 bases). V gave up 1 base and J gave up 3 bases, with 12 bases separating them. This CDR3 is built from 15 residues. The germline CDR1 and CDR2 sequences are LGHNA and YNFKEQ. The CDR3 sequence: CASSQGAREDYGYTF. The CDR3 DNA sequence: TGTGCCAGCAGCCAAGGGGCCAGGGAGGACTATGGCTACACCTTC.

Of note for this clonotype: The junction departs from germline at one end; a sequencing error may be responsible. The V gene is TRBV6-1, the J gene TRBJ1-1; 9 bases are a match to TRBD1. This CDR3 contains 14 residues. CDR1 MNHNS and CDR2 SASEGT come from the germline V gene. The CDR3 nucleotides read TGTACCAGCAGGAGACAGGGGGGGGACACTGAAGCTTCCTTT. Its protein product is CTSRRQGGDTEASF.

The rearrangement uses TRBV30 and TRBJ2-7, with 9 bases identical to TRBD1. From germline, CDR1 is GTSNPN and CDR2 SVGIG (reference sequence). The CDR3 consists of 13 residues. V was clipped by 0 bases and J by 5 bases; unmatched bases: 2. This chain's CDR3 is CAWSVDRGDEQYF. The CDR3 DNA is TGTGCCTGGAGTGTAGACAGGGGGGACGAGCAGTACTTC.

This clonotype was seen at least ten times. The rearrangement uses TRBV30 and TRBJ2-3; D is uncertain. Germline CDR1 reads GTSNPN; CDR2 reads SVGIG (reference sequence). There are 12 residues in the CDR3. The germline V and J ends were trimmed by 2 bases and 2 bases, with 5 bases remaining between them. The CDR3 DNA reads TGTGCCTGGAGTCGGGCCACAGATACGCAGTATTTT. Its translation is CAWSRATDTQYF.

The chain links TRBV30 to TRBJ1-1; D is ambiguous. The length of the CDR3 is 14 residues. The germline CDR1 and CDR2 sequences are GTSNPN and SVGIG (reference sequence). Trimming took off 0 bases at V and 1 base at J, with 9 bases between the two ends. Written as DNA, the CDR3 is TGTGCCTGGAGTGTACTGGACGGGAACACTGAAGCTTTCTTT. Protein sequence: CAWSVLDGNTEAFF.

The chain carries TRBV5-5 and TRBJ2-2; D is unresolved. Germline CDR1 SGHKS, CDR2 YYEKEE (reference sequence). This CDR3 has 16 residues. V lost 1 base to trimming and J lost 2 bases, with 12 bases between them. The CDR3 coding sequence is TGTGCCAGCAGCTTGATGGGAAATATAAACACCGGGGAGCTGTTTTTT. Protein product: CASSLMGNINTGELFF.